Listed below are T cell receptor beta chains from one sample, sequenced in a study of T cells in Graves' hyperthyroidism and ophthalmopathy. Via MiXCR, TCRdb re-called the multiplex PCR reads, giving one row per CDR3 protein. The repertoire includes 450,000 to 550,000 distinct CDR3 sequences, around 24% of them detected once, and approximately 10% sits in the top ten. Material for sequencing was blood. The receptor source for this set is a woman under 40 with Graves' ophthalmopathy. The CDR3 runs from the conserved cysteine through the conserved F or W. D genes are given only for firm matches. Expanded clones get a size class; other rows say once, few or many, or leave the size out.

NA	TRBV20-1	TRBD2	TRBJ2-2	TGCAGTTCGACTAGCGGGGGGGCGGGCACCGGGGAGCTGTTTTTT	CSSTSGGAGTGELFF
few	TRBV6-2/TRBV6-3	TRBD1	TRBJ2-7	TGTGCCAGCAGTTACCGAAATCACAGGGGCTTGGCCAGCTACGAGCAGTACTTC	CASSYRNHRGLASYEQYF
many	TRBV3-1	NA	TRBJ1-1	TGTGCCAGCAGCCAAGACCCGGGAGCCTGGAACACTGAAGCTTTCTTT	CASSQDPGAWNTEAFF
many	TRBV7-8	TRBD1	TRBJ2-7	TGTGCCAGCAGCTCGAGCGCCGGGACAGGGCTTTATGAGCAGTACTTC	CASSSSAGTGLYEQYF
many	TRBV6-1	NA	TRBJ1-3	TGTGCCAGCAGTCCCCCTGACCCCCACTCTGGAAACACCATATATTTT	CASSPPDPHSGNTIYF
many	TRBV28	NA	TRBJ2-6	TGTGCCAGCAGTCTACCCCCGAGGGCAGGCCTTAGCTCTGGGGCCAACGTCCTGACTTTC	CASSLPPRAGLSSGANVLTF
NA	TRBV27	NA	TRBJ2-7	TGTGCCAGCAGTTTCACGGCCGGCTCTGAGCAGTACTTC	CASSFTAGSEQYF
many	TRBV12-3/TRBV12-4	TRBD1	TRBJ1-3	TGTGCCAGCAGCCTTACAGGGGGCGCTGGAAACACCATATATTTT	CASSLTGGAGNTIYF
many	TRBV24-1	NA	TRBJ2-2	TGTGCCACCAGTGCCCAGCGCGACACCGGGGAGCTGTTTTTT	CATSAQRDTGELFF
many	TRBV30	TRBD2	TRBJ2-5	TGTGCCTGGAATCAGGGCGGGGGGGCTCAGACCCAGTACTTC	CAWNQGGGAQTQYF
NA	TRBV29-1	NA	TRBJ1-1	TGCAGCGTCGCGGTGCAGGGACTCTACACTGAAGCTTTCTTT	CSVAVQGLYTEAFF
many	TRBV20-1	NA	TRBJ1-2	TGCAGTGCTAGAGATTGGGCGGAAATTCACACCTTC	CSARDWAEIHTF
NA	TRBV2	TRBD2	TRBJ2-7	TGTGCCAGCAGCCGGGACGCGGGGGGATACGAGCAGTACTTC	CASSRDAGGYEQYF
many	TRBV30	TRBD1	TRBJ1-5	TGTGCCTGGAGTTCTGGACAGGGGGCGGGAGGGACTCAGCCCCAGCATTTT	CAWSSGQGAGGTQPQHF
NA	TRBV6-1	TRBD1	TRBJ2-2	TGTGCCAGCAAGCCGAACAGGGGGTTGTCCGGGGAGCTGTTTTTT	CASKPNRGLSGELFF
many	TRBV5-1	TRBD1	TRBJ1-2	TGCGCCAGCAGCTTGGCGGGACAGAAAAACTATGGCTACACCTTC	CASSLAGQKNYGYTF
NA	TRBV18	NA	TRBJ1-2	TGTGCCAGCTCACCATACGGGACGGTAAACTATGGCTACACCTTC	CASSPYGTVNYGYTF
NA	TRBV20-1	TRBD2	TRBJ2-7	TGCAGTGCTGACACTAGCGGGGTGTCCTACGAGCAGTACTTC	CSADTSGVSYEQYF
many	TRBV20-1	TRBD1	TRBJ1-5	TGCAGTGGGCTGACAGGGTCGGGGCAGCCCCAGCATTTT	CSGLTGSGQPQHF
many	TRBV6-5	NA	TRBJ2-7	TGTGCCAGCAGTTACTCGAAGTCGGGGATCGAGCAGTACTTC	CASSYSKSGIEQYF
few	TRBV10-3	NA	TRBJ2-2	TGTGCCATCAGTGAGCCGACGAACACCGGGGAGCTGTTTTTT	CAISEPTNTGELFF
NA	TRBV12-3/TRBV12-4	NA	TRBJ1-2	TGTGCCAGCAGCCCAACAGGGCCCGGAGACTATGGCTACACCTTC	CASSPTGPGDYGYTF
NA	TRBV3-1	NA	TRBJ1-6	TGTGCCAGCAGTGCCGGATACGGAAATTATAATTCACCCCTCCACTTT	CASSAGYGNYNSPLHF
NA	TRBV7-2	NA	TRBJ2-4	TGTGCCAGCAGCCCGGGGGACCTGAACATTCAGTACTTC	CASSPGDLNIQYF
many	TRBV5-1	TRBD1	TRBJ1-5	TGCGCCAGCAGCTTGTTAGGGGGCGGCAATCAGCCCCAGCATTTT	CASSLLGGGNQPQHF
once	TRBV3-1	NA	TRBJ2-2	TGTGCCAGCAGCTGGGTCCGGTCCGGGGAGCTGTTTTTT	CASSWVRSGELFF
many	TRBV2	NA	TRBJ2-5	TGTGCCAGCGGAGACAAGAGGGAGACCCAGTACTTC	CASGDKRETQYF
many	TRBV6-1	NA	TRBJ1-5	TGTGCCAGCAGTGAAGTTCGGGCCGGTTATAGCAATCAGCCCCAGCATTTT	CASSEVRAGYSNQPQHF
NA	TRBV5-1	NA	TRBJ1-2	TGCGCCAGCCGCTCCTCGGAGCATAACTATGGCTACACCTTC	CASRSSEHNYGYTF